This paragraph reports one T cell receptor (beta chain). Antigen specificity is unknown. Germline CDR1 reads SGHVS; CDR2 reads FNYEAQ. The CDR3 is made up of 14 amino acids. V was trimmed by 2 bases and J by 4 bases, leaving 10 bases between them. The table came from immunoSEQ multiplex PCR; TCRdb's copy has only in-frame clones and leaves some out. The profile shows under 65,000 clones, about 94% of them singletons. The sample belongs to a study of graft-versus-host responses after intestinal transplantation. The chain combines TRBV7-6 with TRBJ2-3; no clear D gene. The receptor was isolated from a human donor who was the organ donor for an intestinal transplant. Sequenced material: unstimulated CD4+ T cells sorted from spleen or lymph node cells, taken before transplant. The DNA for the CDR3 is TGTGCCAGCAGCTTAACACAAAGGCCAGATACGCAGTATTTT. It yields the protein CASSLTQRPDTQYF.